One sample yielded the 16 T cell receptor beta chains listed below, sequenced in a study of T cells in Graves' hyperthyroidism and ophthalmopathy. RNA transcripts were the template for amplifying TCR beta CDR3 regions. RT-PCR in the first round (using the HTBI primer set) targeted the TCR CDR3. One entry per CDR3 protein results from TCRdb running MiXCR on the multiplex PCR reads. Here the sample spans about half a million distinct CDR3 sequences, around a quarter being singletons. Sequencing was performed on blood. These receptors originate from a woman aged 25 to 39 with Graves' ophthalmopathy.

This clonotype was detected ten times or more. This chain connects TRBV5-1 to TRBJ2-7, with a weak D call TRBD2 (6 bases). The V and J ends lost 2 bases and 7 bases respectively, with 22 bases between them. This CDR3 region has 16 residues. Germline V gives CDR1 SGHRS, CDR2 YFSETQ. CDR3 residues: CASSLPGTSRLGEQYF. The CDR3 coding sequence is TGCGCCAGCAGCTTACCCGGGACTTCAAGGTTGGGTGAGCAGTACTTC.

This clonotype was observed a handful of times. The chain combines TRBV11-2 with TRBJ1-5, with D tentatively TRBD1 (5 bases). The CDR3 is made up of 17 amino acids. V lost 3 bases and J 0 bases, leaving 15 bases between the germline ends. Germline-derived CDR1 and CDR2 are SGHAT and FQNNGV. CDR3 nucleotide sequence: TGTGCCAGCAGCTTCCGGGGGTCCCGGGGTAGCAATCAGCCCCAGCATTTT. Protein: CASSFRGSRGSNQPQHF.

The sample holds many counts of this clonotype. V usage is TRBV10-3 and J usage is TRBJ1-2; 7 nucleotides align to TRBD1. V was clipped by 5 bases and J by 5 bases; unmatched bases: 8. Germline assignment: CDR1 ENHRY and CDR2 SYGVKD. The CDR3 is 14 residues long. The CDR3 protein is CAISPPTGRYGYTF. The CDR3 region has the DNA TGTGCCATCAGTCCTCCGACAGGGCGTTATGGCTACACCTTC.

The sample holds a few counts of this clonotype. This sequence joins TRBV11-1 and TRBJ2-2, with 9 bases lining up with TRBD1. This CDR3 is 17 amino acids long. The germline CDR1 and CDR2 sequences are SGHAT and FQDESV (reference sequence). Trimming took 5 bases from V and 5 from J; bases not matched to a gene: 12. CDR3 nucleotides: TGTGCCAGCAGCCCGGGGATGGACAGGGGATTTACCGGGGAGCTGTTTTTT. Amino acid sequence: CASSPGMDRGFTGELFF.

V gene TRBV30 combines with J gene TRBJ2-2; a possible D gene is TRBD1 (6 bases). CDR3 length equals 15 residues. The germline gives CDR1 GTSNPN, CDR2 SVGIG (reference sequence). V was trimmed by 7 bases and J by 3 bases, leaving 18 bases between them. CDR3 sequence (DNA): TGTGCCTCCCGACAGGTTGATCGGGACACCGGGGAGCTGTTTTTT. As protein: CASRQVDRDTGELFF.

The sample holds many counts of this clonotype. The V call is TRBV6-5, the J call TRBJ2-7; D perhaps matches TRBD2 (7 bases). Trimming shortened V by 8 bases and J by 0 bases, and 14 bases separated the two germline ends. Germline V lookup: CDR1 MNHEY, CDR2 SVGAGI. This CDR3 comprises 14 residues. The CDR3: CASGGGPYSYEQYF. CDR3 in DNA: TGTGCCAGCGGGGGGGGGCCTTACTCCTACGAGCAGTACTTC.

This clonotype was seen many times. The V call is TRBV2, the J call TRBJ1-2, with D possibly TRBD1 on 6 matching bases. Trimming took 3 bases from V and 4 from J, leaving 9 bases between them. This CDR3 comprises 13 residues. Germline CDR1 and CDR2: SNHLY and FYNNEI. CDR3 coding DNA: TGTGCCAGCAGTGAGGACAGCTTCTATGGCTACACCTTC. This codes for CASSEDSFYGYTF.

This clonotype came up many times. The rearrangement links TRBV10-3 to TRBJ1-5; D not certain. V dropped 4 bases and J dropped 4 bases, with 11 bases sitting between them. The CDR3 runs to 14 residues. Germline V CDR1 and CDR2: ENHRY, SYGVKD. The CDR3 region has the DNA TGTGCCATCAGTGGGGTGGACGGTAATCAGCCCCAGCATTTT. Its protein is CAISGVDGNQPQHF.

The chain combines TRBV6-2 or TRBV6-3 with TRBJ2-7, with D perhaps being TRBD1 or TRBD2 (6 bases each). V lost 2 bases to trimming and J lost 5 bases, with 10 bases between them. The CDR3 length is 13 residues. Germline CDR1 reads MNHEY; CDR2 reads SVGEGT. CDR3 sequence (DNA): TGTGCCAGCAGTTACGAGGGGGGTAACGAGCAGTACTTC. Amino acid sequence: CASSYEGGNEQYF.

The V call is TRBV12-3 or TRBV12-4, the J call TRBJ1-2; no reliable D call. The V and J ends lost 2 bases and 8 bases respectively, with 9 bases between them. The CDR3 is 12 residues long. In nucleotides, the CDR3 is TGTGCCAGCAGTTTACGAAGGAGCGGCTACACCTTC. Translating gives CASSLRRSGYTF.

The rearrangement uses TRBV20-1 and TRBJ2-7; TRBD2 matches 7 bases. The CDR3 length is 15 residues. Germline V gene sequence: CDR1 DFQATT, CDR2 SNEGSKA (reference sequence). V lost 1 base and J lost 2; bases outside the gene matches: 8. CDR3 in amino acids: CSARVPGLTTYEQYF. The DNA of the CDR3 is TGCAGTGCTAGAGTGCCGGGACTAACGACCTACGAGCAGTACTTC.

In its sample, this clonotype was seen many times. This chain links TRBV27 with TRBJ1-6; D call uncertain. The V gene lost 3 bases and the J gene lost 11 bases, with 8 bases spanning the gap. Germline assignment: CDR1 MNHEY and CDR2 SMNVEV (reference sequence). The CDR3 consists of 12 residues. Written as DNA, the CDR3 is TGTGCCAGCAGTTTTACAGCGGCACCCCTCCACTTT. This gives the protein CASSFTAAPLHF.

This clonotype appeared many times. V gene TRBV5-1 combines with J gene TRBJ1-2; 8 positions match TRBD1. The CDR3 consists of 15 residues. Germline V gives CDR1 SGHRS, CDR2 YFSETQ. Trimming at V came to 3 bases and at J to 4 bases, leaving 8 bases not matched to a gene. The CDR3 DNA is TGCGCCAGCAGCTGGACGGGGACAGGCGGCTATGGCTACACCTTC. Protein product: CASSWTGTGGYGYTF.

This clonotype was counted many times. The rearrangement joins TRBV9 to TRBJ2-7, with D perhaps matching TRBD2 (7 bases). Trimming cost V 3 bases and J 7 bases, with 17 bases left between them. Germline V CDR1 and CDR2: SGDLS, YYNGEE. The CDR3 extends over 14 amino acids. CDR3 residues: CASSEGGKGWEQYF. CDR3 sequence (DNA): TGTGCCAGCAGCGAGGGGGGGAAAGGTTGGGAGCAGTACTTC.

This clonotype was seen ten or more times. The chain joins TRBV15 to TRBJ2-7; the D gene is possibly TRBD1 (6 bases). In germline, CDR1 is LNHNV, CDR2 YYDKDF (reference sequence). The germline V and J ends were trimmed by 3 bases and 2 bases, with 17 bases remaining between them. The CDR3 length is 16 residues. The CDR3 reads CATSRVGTGIPYEQYF. In DNA, the CDR3 is TGTGCCACCAGCAGGGTAGGCACAGGGATCCCCTACGAGCAGTACTTC.

This clonotype was picked up many times. This sequence joins TRBV20-1 and TRBJ2-5; the match to TRBD2 covers 9 bases. CDR1 is DFQATT and CDR2 is SNEGSKA in the germline V gene (reference sequence). V was clipped by 3 bases and J by 5 bases; unmatched bases: 1. This CDR3 has 12 amino acids. The CDR3 reads CSASLAGETQYF. CDR3 nucleotide sequence: TGCAGTGCTAGTCTAGCGGGGGAGACCCAGTACTTC.